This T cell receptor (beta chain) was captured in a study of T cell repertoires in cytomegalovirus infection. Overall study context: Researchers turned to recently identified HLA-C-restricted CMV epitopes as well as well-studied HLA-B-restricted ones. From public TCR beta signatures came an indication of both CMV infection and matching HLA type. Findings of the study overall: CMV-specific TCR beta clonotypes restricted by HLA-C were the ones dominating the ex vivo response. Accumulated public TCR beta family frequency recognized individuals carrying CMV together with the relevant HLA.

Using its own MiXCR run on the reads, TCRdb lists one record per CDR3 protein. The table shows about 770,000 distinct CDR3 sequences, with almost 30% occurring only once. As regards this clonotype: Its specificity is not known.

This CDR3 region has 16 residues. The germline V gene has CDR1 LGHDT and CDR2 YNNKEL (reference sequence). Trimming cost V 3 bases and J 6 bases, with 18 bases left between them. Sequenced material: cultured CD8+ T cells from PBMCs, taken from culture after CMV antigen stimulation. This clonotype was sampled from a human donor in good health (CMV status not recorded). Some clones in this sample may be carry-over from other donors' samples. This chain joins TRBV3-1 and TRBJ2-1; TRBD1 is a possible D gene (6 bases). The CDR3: CASSHPPGHPSNEQFF. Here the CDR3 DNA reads TGTGCCAGCAGCCACCCTCCGGGACACCCCTCCAATGAGCAGTTCTTC.